These 29 T cell receptor beta chains were sequenced from one sample in a study of identical twins. TCRdb ran MiXCR on the 5' RACE reads and lists one entry per CDR3 protein. The table has 1.5 million to 2 million distinct CDR3 sequences, around 29% seen once. Sequenced material: cord blood. The receptors derive from a newborn girl in good health.

This chain connects TRBV29-1 to TRBJ1-2; D ambiguous. The CDR3 loop spans 12 amino acids. CDR1 is SQVTM and CDR2 is ANQGSEA in the germline V gene. V was shortened by 3 bases and J by 6 bases, with 11 bases between the two germline ends. The CDR3 here is CSVDRSANGYTF. The CDR3 DNA follows: TGCAGCGTTGATCGGTCGGCTAATGGCTACACCTTC.

The chain employs TRBV20-1 and TRBJ2-3; 9 bases are shared with TRBD2. The V segment lost 5 bases and the J segment 6 bases; nucleotides outside the gene matches: 9. This CDR3 spans 14 amino acids. Germline CDR1 reads DFQATT; CDR2 reads SNEGSKA (reference sequence). CDR3 bases: TGCAGTGCTTTCTCCCGGGCGGGGGGGGATACGCAGTATTTT. Encoded protein: CSAFSRAGGDTQYF.

The rearrangement joins TRBV2 to TRBJ2-7, with D uncertain. The CDR3 is made up of 13 amino acids. The V end was cut by 3 bases, the J end by 3 bases, with 9 bases between. CDR1 SNHLY and CDR2 FYNNEI come from the germline V gene. This CDR3 reads CASSEGFYYEQYF. CDR3 sequence (DNA): TGTGCCAGCAGTGAGGGGTTCTACTACGAGCAGTACTTC. Filled out from reference TRBV2 and TRBJ2-7, the complete variable domain reads EPEVTQTPSHQVTQMGQEVILRCVPISNHLYFYWYRQILGQKVEFLVSFYNNEISEKSEIFDDQFSVERPDGSNFTLKIRSTKLEDSAMYFCASSEGFYYEQYFGPGTRLTVT.

This rearrangement joins TRBV4-1 to TRBJ2-1; TRBD2 is a possible D gene (5 bases). The V end was cut by 0 bases, the J end by 3 bases, with 12 bases between. The CDR3 loop spans 16 amino acids. Germline CDR1 reads MGHRA; CDR2 reads YSYEKL. The CDR3 nucleotides are TGCGCCAGCAGCCAAGATCCTAGCTCCCTCTACAATGAGCAGTTCTTC. Its protein product is CASSQDPSSLYNEQFF.

The V and J genes are TRBV12-3 or TRBV12-4 and TRBJ2-2, with no clear D. V lost 7 bases to trimming and J lost 6 bases, with 6 bases between them. The CDR3 loop spans 11 amino acids. The CDR3 sequence is CASTRAGELFF. The CDR3 coding sequence is TGTGCCAGCACCCGCGCCGGGGAGCTGTTTTTT.

This clonotype was seen a handful of times. V usage is TRBV20-1 and J usage is TRBJ2-1, with D perhaps given as TRBD1 or TRBD2 (6 bases each). The CDR3 loop spans 9 amino acids. Germline loops: CDR1 DFQATT, CDR2 SNEGSKA (reference sequence). The CDR3 DNA sequence: TGCAGCGGGGGCTATGAGCAGTTCTTC. Its protein product is CSGGYEQFF.

The chain links TRBV7-2 to TRBJ1-2, with a tentative D call TRBD1 (5 bases). Looked up from germline, CDR1 is SGHTA and CDR2 is FQGNSA. Trimming cost V 2 bases and J 3 bases, with 13 bases left between them. This CDR3 is 15 amino acids long. In nucleotides, the CDR3 is TGTGCCAGCAGCTTAATCGGGTGGGGGGACTATGGCTACACCTTC. This translates into CASSLIGWGDYGYTF.

The V call is TRBV5-1, the J call TRBJ2-7, with D maybe TRBD2 (5 bases). V lost 5 bases and J 4 bases, leaving 16 bases between the germline ends. This CDR3 has 14 residues. Germline lookup yields CDR1 SGHRS and CDR2 YFSETQ. The DNA for the CDR3 is TGCGCCAGCAGGTCCGTCCCTGGAGGATACGAGCAGTACTTC. Protein product: CASRSVPGGYEQYF.

The genes are TRBV20-1 and TRBJ2-3, with D tentatively TRBD2 (6 bases). Trimming removed 0 bases from V and 1 base from J, with 11 bases in between. Germline V gene lookup returns CDR1 DFQATT and CDR2 SNEGSKA (reference sequence). The CDR3 spans 15 residues. Here the CDR3 DNA reads TGCAGTGCTAGAGATGACCAGCGGGGCACAGATACGCAGTATTTT. Its translation: CSARDDQRGTDTQYF.

This clonotype has a handful of counts. The chain combines TRBV20-1 with TRBJ2-7; 7 bases align to TRBD2. After removal of 3 bases from V and 2 bases from J, the junction contained 4 bases not matched to a gene. Germline assignment: CDR1 DFQATT and CDR2 SNEGSKA (reference sequence). This CDR3 is built from 13 residues. CDR3 coding DNA: TGCAGTGCTAGCTGGGGGGGTACCTACGAGCAGTACTTC. It specifies CSASWGGTYEQYF.

The chain is built from TRBV10-3 and TRBJ2-1; 8 bases map to TRBD2. CDR1 and CDR2 from the germline V gene are ENHRY and SYGVKD. The CDR3 has 13 residues. V lost 10 bases and J lost 13; bases outside the gene matches: 15. CDR3: CASRGLDQETQFF. DNA for the CDR3: TGTGCCAGCCGGGGACTAGACCAAGAGACCCAGTTCTTC.

This chain uses TRBV6-5 with TRBJ2-7; 10 nucleotides align to TRBD2. The ends lost 4 bases at V and 3 bases at J; junction bases unmatched: 6. Germline V gives CDR1 MNHEY, CDR2 SVGAGI. The CDR3 loop spans 15 amino acids. Written as DNA, the CDR3 is TGTGCCAGCAGTTCCCAGCGGGAGGGAGGCTACGAGCAGTACTTC. Amino acid sequence: CASSSQREGGYEQYF.

This clonotype was observed at least ten times. The chain links TRBV3-1 to TRBJ2-1; no definite D call. CDR1 is LGHDT, CDR2 YNNKEL, per germline (reference sequence). Trimming removed 5 bases at V and 2 bases at J, with 7 bases between. The CDR3 contains 13 residues. In DNA, the CDR3 is TGTGCCAGCAGCGACTCTACCTACAATGAGCAGTTCTTC. Translating gives CASSDSTYNEQFF.

This chain connects TRBV21-1 to TRBJ1-4. TRBV21-1 is tagged as a pseudogene. The CDR3 spans 16 residues. The CDR3 sequence is CASSKAQGIGGEKLFF. The CDR3 nucleotides are TGTGCCAGCAGCAAAGCCCAGGGAATAGGCGGTGAAAAACTGTTTTTT.

This clonotype was seen a few times. CDR3 sequence (DNA): TGCAGTGCCGCGTTTCCCTACGAGCAGTACTTC. Translation gives CSAAFPYEQYF. The V gene is TRBV20-1, the J gene TRBJ2-7; no definite D call. Germline V gene lookup returns CDR1 DFQATT and CDR2 SNEGSKA (reference sequence). Trimming stripped 6 bases from V and 2 bases from J, with 8 bases between. The CDR3 is 11 amino acids.

Remarks on this clonotype: A read error is possible here, since a much larger clone lies one base away. This chain joins TRBV29-1 and TRBJ2-3; D remains ambiguous. Per germline, CDR1 SQVTM and CDR2 ANQGSEA. Trimming took 0 bases from V and 5 from J, leaving 12 bases between them. This CDR3 has 14 residues. The CDR3 bases are TGCAGCGTTGAAGATGGGTCACTGGTAGATACGCAGTATTTT. Its protein is CSVEDGSLVDTQYF.

This clonotype turned up a few times. V usage is TRBV4-2 and J usage is TRBJ1-2; weak D call: TRBD1 (5 bases). This CDR3 comprises 15 residues. V lost 3 bases and J 2 bases, leaving 13 bases between the germline ends. The germline V gene encodes CDR1 LGHNA and CDR2 YNFKEQ. CDR3 protein: CASSQTTVPNYGYTF. Here the CDR3 DNA reads TGTGCCAGCAGCCAGACGACAGTCCCCAACTATGGCTACACCTTC.

The CDR3 reads CASSSKHRGQETQYF. CDR3 sequence (DNA): TGTGCCAGCAGTTCGAAGCACAGGGGCCAAGAGACCCAGTACTTC. This chain links TRBV27 with TRBJ2-5; 7 positions agree with TRBD1. The CDR3 is 15 amino acids. The germline V gene encodes CDR1 MNHEY and CDR2 SMNVEV (reference sequence). The junction had 6 bases not matched to a gene; V was cut back by 4 bases and J by 1 base.

In its sample, this clonotype was seen a few times. This chain uses TRBV7-9 with TRBJ2-4, with 8 bases aligning to TRBD2. This CDR3 is 16 amino acids long. V dropped 3 bases and J dropped 4; count of bases not matched to a gene: 8. The V gene's germline CDR1 is SEHNR and CDR2 FQNEAQ (reference sequence). CDR3 amino acids: CASSFLSGGGKNIQYF. CDR3 DNA sequence: TGTGCCAGCAGCTTTCTAAGCGGGGGAGGAAAAAACATTCAGTACTTC.

This clonotype was counted only a few times. The chain is built from TRBV18 and TRBJ2-3; D gene ambiguous. The V and J ends lost 6 bases and 0 bases respectively, with 13 bases between them. Germline CDR1 and CDR2: KGHSH and LQKENI. The CDR3 contains 15 residues. DNA of the CDR3: TGTGCCAGCTCCCGCCGCTCCTCTAGCACAGATACGCAGTATTTT. The encoded protein is CASSRRSSSTDTQYF.

This sequence joins TRBV5-1 and TRBJ1-1, with 7 bases fitting TRBD1. The CDR3 extends over 15 amino acids. From germline, CDR1 is SGHRS and CDR2 YFSETQ. V was pared by 4 bases and J by 1 base, with 7 bases of the junction left unmatched. In DNA form, the CDR3 reads TGCGCCAGCAGCCCCTCGACAGGGTCGAACACTGAAGCTTTCTTT. This translates into CASSPSTGSNTEAFF.

As to this clonotype: Germline and junction disagree at one end, which may indicate a read error. The chain couples TRBV4-2 to TRBJ2-1; 10 bases fit TRBD2. This CDR3 region has 20 residues. Germline assignment: CDR1 LGHNA and CDR2 YNFKEQ. CDR3: CASRQGYKASGGLFYNEQFF. The CDR3, as DNA: TGTGCCAGCAGACAAGGTTACAAGGCTAGCGGGGGCCTCTTCTACAATGAGCAGTTCTTC.

The chain recombines TRBV5-6 with TRBJ1-2; 7 bases are shared with TRBD1. This CDR3 is built from 14 residues. Germline V gives CDR1 SGHDT, CDR2 YYEEEE. The J segment lost 2 bases and the V segment lost 4 bases, leaving 5 bases of the junction unmatched. The DNA of the CDR3 is TGTGCCAGCAGCGGTGGACAGGACAACTATGGCTACACCTTC. Translated, it gives CASSGGQDNYGYTF. Combining the CDR3 with reference TRBV5-6 and TRBJ1-2 gives the whole variable domain DAGVTQSPTHLIKTRGQQVTLRCSPKSGHDTVSWYQQALGQGPQFIFQYYEEEERQRGNFPDRFSGHQFPNYSSELNVNALLLGDSALYLCASSGGQDNYGYTFGSGTRLTVV.

This clonotype was detected many times. The chain has TRBV15 and TRBJ2-7; D gene uncertain. Germline V CDR1 and CDR2: LNHNV, YYDKDF (reference sequence). The CDR3 contains 15 residues. Trimming removed 0 bases from V and 0 bases from J, with 9 bases in between. The CDR3 protein is CATSRDSRISYEQYF. The CDR3, as DNA: TGTGCCACCAGCAGAGATTCAAGGATCTCCTACGAGCAGTACTTC.

This clonotype appeared many times. This chain joins TRBV4-1 and TRBJ2-7; D is perhaps TRBD1 (6 bases). The germline V gene encodes CDR1 MGHRA and CDR2 YSYEKL. CDR3 length equals 14 residues. Trimming took off 1 base at V and 3 bases at J, with 10 bases between the two ends. This CDR3 is CASSQGLGGYEQYF. The CDR3 bases are TGCGCCAGCAGCCAAGGGTTAGGGGGCTACGAGCAGTACTTC.

This clonotype was observed many times. A read error may produce the germline difference seen at one junction end. This sequence joins TRBV13 and TRBJ2-1; 11 bases are a match to TRBD2. Germline V gives CDR1 PRHDT, CDR2 FYEKMQ (reference sequence). The CDR3 has 18 residues. CDR3 in DNA: TGTGCCAGCAGCTTAGGCCCCCCTAGCGGGGGGCCGTACAATGATCAGTTCTTC. This codes for CASSLGPPSGGPYNDQFF.

This clonotype appeared a single time. The V gene is TRBV27, the J gene TRBJ1-4, with a weak D call TRBD1 (6 bases). The CDR3 extends over 16 amino acids. Germline-derived CDR1 and CDR2 are MNHEY and SMNVEV (reference sequence). The ends were cut back, 3 bases at V and 4 bases at J, with 15 bases in the middle. CDR3 coding DNA: TGTGCCAGCAGTTTTATCGCGGACAGTTATAATGAAAAACTGTTTTTT. Translating it yields CASSFIADSYNEKLFF.

V usage is TRBV27 and J usage is TRBJ2-1, with TRBD2 matching over 8 bases. Germline CDR1 reads MNHEY; CDR2 reads SMNVEV (reference sequence). V shed 2 bases and J 1 base; nucleotides not matched to a gene: 10. The CDR3 sequence is 18 residues long. Here the CDR3 DNA reads TGTGCCAGCAGTTTAACCCCCTTCCCGGGGGGGTCCTACAATGAGCAGTTCTTC. Its protein is CASSLTPFPGGSYNEQFF.

The chain recombines TRBV6-5 with TRBJ2-3; 7 nucleotides agree with TRBD2. J gave up 2 bases and V 5 bases, and 7 bases lay outside the gene matches. The CDR3 extends over 15 amino acids. In germline, CDR1 is MNHEY, CDR2 SVGAGI. CDR3: CASSESGIYTDTQYF. The CDR3, as DNA: TGTGCCAGCAGTGAGAGCGGGATCTACACAGATACGCAGTATTTT.